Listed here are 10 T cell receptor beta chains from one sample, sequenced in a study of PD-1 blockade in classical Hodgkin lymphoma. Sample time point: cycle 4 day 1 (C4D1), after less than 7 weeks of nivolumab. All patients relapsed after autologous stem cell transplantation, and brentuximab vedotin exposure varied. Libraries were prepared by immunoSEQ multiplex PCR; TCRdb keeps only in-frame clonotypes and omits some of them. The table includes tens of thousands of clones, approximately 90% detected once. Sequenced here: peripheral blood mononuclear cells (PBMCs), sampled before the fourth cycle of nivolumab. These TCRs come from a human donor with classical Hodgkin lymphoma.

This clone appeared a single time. CDR3 nucleotide sequence: TGTGCCAGCAGCCGATGGGTGTTTAGCACAGATACGCAGTATTTT. It is translated as CASSRWVFSTDTQYF. V gene TRBV6-6 combines with J gene TRBJ2-3; D ambiguous. Germline values: CDR1 MNHNY, CDR2 SVGAGI (reference sequence). This CDR3 is built from 15 residues. V was trimmed by 6 bases and J by 0 bases, leaving 13 bases between them.

The CDR3 sequence is CASSYGSSYGYTF. The CDR3 nucleotides are TGTGCCAGCAGTTACGGGTCTTCGTATGGCTACACCTTC. The V call is TRBV6-5, the J call TRBJ1-2; no clear D gene. Trimming took off 2 bases at V and 5 bases at J, with 9 bases between the two ends. The length of the CDR3 is 13 residues. The germline gives CDR1 MNHEY, CDR2 SVGAGI.

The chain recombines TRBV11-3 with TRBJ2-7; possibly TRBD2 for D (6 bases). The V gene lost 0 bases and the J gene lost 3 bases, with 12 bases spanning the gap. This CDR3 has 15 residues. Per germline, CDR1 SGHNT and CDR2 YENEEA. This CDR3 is CASSLEGGTHYEQYF. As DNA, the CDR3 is TGTGCCAGCAGCTTAGAAGGAGGGACCCACTACGAGCAGTACTTC.

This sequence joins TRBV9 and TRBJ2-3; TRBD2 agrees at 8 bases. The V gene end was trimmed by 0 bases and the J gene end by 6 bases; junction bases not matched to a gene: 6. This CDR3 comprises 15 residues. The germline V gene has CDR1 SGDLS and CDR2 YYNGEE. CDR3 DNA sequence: TGTGCCAGCAGCGTAGCCGGGGGGGCTGGGGATACGCAGTATTTT. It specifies CASSVAGGAGDTQYF.

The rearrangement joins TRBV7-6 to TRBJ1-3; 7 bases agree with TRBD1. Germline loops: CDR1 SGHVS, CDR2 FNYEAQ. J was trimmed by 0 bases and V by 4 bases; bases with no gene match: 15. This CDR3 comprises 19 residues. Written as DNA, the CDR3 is TGTGCCAGCAGCTCGCAACGTCCGGGACAGCAAGTCTCTGGAAACACCATATATTTT. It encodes CASSSQRPGQQVSGNTIYF. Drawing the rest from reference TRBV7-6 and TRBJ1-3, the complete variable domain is GAGVSQSPRYKVTKRGQDVALRCDPISGHVSLYWYRQALGQGPEFLTYFNYEAQQDKSGLPNDRFSAERPEGSISTLTIQRTEQRDSAMYRCASSSQRPGQQVSGNTIYFGEGSWLTVV.

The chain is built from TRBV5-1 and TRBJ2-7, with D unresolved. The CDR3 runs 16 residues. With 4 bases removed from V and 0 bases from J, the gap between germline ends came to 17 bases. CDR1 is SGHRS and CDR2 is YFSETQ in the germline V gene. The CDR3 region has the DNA TGCGCCAGCAGCGACGCCAGCGACGGCATCTCCTACGAGCAGTACTTC. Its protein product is CASSDASDGISYEQYF.

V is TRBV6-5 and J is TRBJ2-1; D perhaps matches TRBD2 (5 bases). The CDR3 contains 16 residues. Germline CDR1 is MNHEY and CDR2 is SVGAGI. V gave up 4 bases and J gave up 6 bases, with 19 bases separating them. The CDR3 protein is CASSSGAGRISNEQFF. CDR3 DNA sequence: TGTGCCAGCAGTTCAGGTGCGGGCCGAATTTCCAATGAGCAGTTCTTC.

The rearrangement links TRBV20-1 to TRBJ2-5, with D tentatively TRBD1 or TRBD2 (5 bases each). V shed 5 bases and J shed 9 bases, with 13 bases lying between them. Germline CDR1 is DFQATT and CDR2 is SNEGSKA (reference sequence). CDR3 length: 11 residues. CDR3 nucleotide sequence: TGCAGTGCTGGGACCCCGAGGGCCCAGTACTTC. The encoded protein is CSAGTPRAQYF.

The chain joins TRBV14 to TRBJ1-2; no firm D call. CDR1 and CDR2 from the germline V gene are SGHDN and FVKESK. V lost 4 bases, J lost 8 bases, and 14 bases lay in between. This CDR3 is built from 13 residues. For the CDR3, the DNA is TGTGCCAGCAGCCTCGGGAGGGTTGGAGGCTACACCTTC. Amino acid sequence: CASSLGRVGGYTF.

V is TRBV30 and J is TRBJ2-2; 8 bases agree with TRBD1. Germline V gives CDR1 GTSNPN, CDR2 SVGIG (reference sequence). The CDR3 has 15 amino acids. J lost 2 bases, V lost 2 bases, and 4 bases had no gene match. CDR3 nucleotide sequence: TGTGCCTGGAGTCGGGACAGGAGAAACACCGGGGAGCTGTTTTTT. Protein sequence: CAWSRDRRNTGELFF.